The present entry profiles one TCR beta chain with its context. The sample comes from a study of OX40 agonist ivuxolimab in advanced cancers. Study as a whole: Eligibility admitted prior anti-PD-1, anti-PD-L1 or anti-CTLA-4 therapy; about 42% had some.

Germline assignment: CDR1 SGHTA and CDR2 FQGNSA. CDR3 length equals 14 residues. V dropped 3 bases and J dropped 8; count of bases not matched to a gene: 7. Profiled with immunoSEQ multiplex PCR; TCRdb holds only in-frame clones, not every one. The profile shows 37,000 or so clones, around 83% of them singletons. The TCR sequence derives from an adult with an advanced solid tumor such as melanoma, head and neck, liver or kidney cancer. Sample: CD4+ or CD8+ T cells sorted from blood, taken in a trial of the OX40 agonist ivuxolimab. The chain has TRBV7-2 and TRBJ1-2, with 9 bases that match TRBD1. Here the CDR3 reads CASSLTNRGHGYTF. CDR3 in DNA: TGTGCCAGCAGCTTGACGAACAGGGGGCACGGCTACACCTTC.